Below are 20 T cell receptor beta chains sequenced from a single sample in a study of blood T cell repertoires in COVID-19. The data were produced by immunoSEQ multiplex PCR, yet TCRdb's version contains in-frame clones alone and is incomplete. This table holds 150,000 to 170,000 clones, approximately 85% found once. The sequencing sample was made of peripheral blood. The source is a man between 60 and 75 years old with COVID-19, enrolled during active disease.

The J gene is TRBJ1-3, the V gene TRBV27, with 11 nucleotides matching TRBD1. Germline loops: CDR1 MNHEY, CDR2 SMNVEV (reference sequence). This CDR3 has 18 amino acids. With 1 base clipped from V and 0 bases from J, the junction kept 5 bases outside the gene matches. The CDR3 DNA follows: TGTGCCAGCAGTTTATTCTCCGGGACAGGGGGCTCTGGAAACACCATATATTTT. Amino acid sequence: CASSLFSGTGGSGNTIYF.

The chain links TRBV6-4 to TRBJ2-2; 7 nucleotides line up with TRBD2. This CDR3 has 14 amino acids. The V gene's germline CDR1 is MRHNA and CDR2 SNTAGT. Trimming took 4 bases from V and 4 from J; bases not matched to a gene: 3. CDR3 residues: CASSGEGFTGELFF. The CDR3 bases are TGTGCCAGCAGTGGGGAGGGGTTCACCGGGGAGCTGTTTTTT.

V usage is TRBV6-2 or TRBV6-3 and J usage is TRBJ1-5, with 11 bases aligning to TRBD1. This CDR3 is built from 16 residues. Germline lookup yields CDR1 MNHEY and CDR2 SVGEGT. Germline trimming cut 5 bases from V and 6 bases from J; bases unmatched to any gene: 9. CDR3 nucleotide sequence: TGTGCCAGCAGTGGTCGGACAGGGGGCAAGTCTCAGCCCCAGCATTTT. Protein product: CASSGRTGGKSQPQHF.

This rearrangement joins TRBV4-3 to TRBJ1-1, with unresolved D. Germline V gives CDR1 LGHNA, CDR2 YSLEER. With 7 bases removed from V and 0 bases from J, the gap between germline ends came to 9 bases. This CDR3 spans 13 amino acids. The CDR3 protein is CASTAQMNTEAFF. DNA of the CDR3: TGCGCCAGCACCGCTCAGATGAACACTGAAGCTTTCTTT.

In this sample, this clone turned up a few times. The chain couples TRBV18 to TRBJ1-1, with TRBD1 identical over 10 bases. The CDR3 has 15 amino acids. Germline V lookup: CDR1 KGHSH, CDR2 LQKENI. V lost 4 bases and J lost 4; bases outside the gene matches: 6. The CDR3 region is CASSLGTGVGTEAFF. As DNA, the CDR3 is TGTGCCAGCTCACTCGGGACAGGGGTGGGCACTGAAGCTTTCTTT. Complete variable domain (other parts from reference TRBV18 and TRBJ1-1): NAGVMQNPRHLVRRRGQEARLRCSPMKGHSHVYWYRQLPEEGLKFMVYLQKENIIDESGMPKERFSAEFPKEGPSILRIQQVVRGDSAAYFCASSLGTGVGTEAFFGQGTRLTVV.

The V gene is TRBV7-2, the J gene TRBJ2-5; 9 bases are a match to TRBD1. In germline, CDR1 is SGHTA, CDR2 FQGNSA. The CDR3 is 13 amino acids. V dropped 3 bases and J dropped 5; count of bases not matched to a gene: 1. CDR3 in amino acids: CASSFGQGETQYF. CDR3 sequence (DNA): TGTGCCAGCAGCTTTGGACAGGGGGAGACCCAGTACTTC.

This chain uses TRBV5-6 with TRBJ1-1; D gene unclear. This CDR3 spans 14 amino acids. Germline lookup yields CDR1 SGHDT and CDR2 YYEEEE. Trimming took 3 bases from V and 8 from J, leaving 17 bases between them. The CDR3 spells CASSSSFSRTEAFF. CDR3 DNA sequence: TGTGCCAGCAGCTCGTCGTTCTCCAGAACAGAAGCTTTCTTT.

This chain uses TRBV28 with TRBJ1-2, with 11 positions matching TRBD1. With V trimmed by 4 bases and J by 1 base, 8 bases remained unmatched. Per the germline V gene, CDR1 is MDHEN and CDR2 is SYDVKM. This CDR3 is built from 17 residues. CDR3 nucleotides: TGTGCCAGCAGTTCTCCCGGGACAGGGGGATTTAACTATGGCTACACCTTC. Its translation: CASSSPGTGGFNYGYTF.

The CDR3 region is CASSPGQNTEAFF. CDR3 DNA: TGTGCCAGTAGTCCAGGACAGAACACTGAAGCTTTCTTT. The chain uses TRBV19 and TRBJ1-1, with D possibly being TRBD1 (5 bases). The germline V gene encodes CDR1 LNHDA and CDR2 SQIVND (reference sequence). Trimming pared 5 bases from V and 1 base from J, leaving 8 bases between. The CDR3 totals 13 residues.

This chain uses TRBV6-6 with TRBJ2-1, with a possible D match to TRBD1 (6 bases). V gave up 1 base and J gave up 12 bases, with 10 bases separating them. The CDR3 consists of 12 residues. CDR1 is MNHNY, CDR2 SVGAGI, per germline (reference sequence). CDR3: CASSYLLQGQFF. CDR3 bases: TGTGCCAGCAGTTACTTGCTACAGGGGCAGTTCTTC.

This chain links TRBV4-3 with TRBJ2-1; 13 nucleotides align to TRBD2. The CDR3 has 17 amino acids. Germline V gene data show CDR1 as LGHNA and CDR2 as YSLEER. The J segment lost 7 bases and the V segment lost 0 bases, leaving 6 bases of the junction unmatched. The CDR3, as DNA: TGCGCCAGCAGCCAAGATCCGGGACTAGCGGGGCGGAATGAGCAGTTCTTC. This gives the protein CASSQDPGLAGRNEQFF.

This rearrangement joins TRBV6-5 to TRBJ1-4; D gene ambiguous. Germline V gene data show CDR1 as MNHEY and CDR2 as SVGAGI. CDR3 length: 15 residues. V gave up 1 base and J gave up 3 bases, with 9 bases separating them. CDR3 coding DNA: TGTGCCAGCAGTTACTTCGGGGAAGCTAATGAAAAACTGTTTTTT. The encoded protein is CASSYFGEANEKLFF.

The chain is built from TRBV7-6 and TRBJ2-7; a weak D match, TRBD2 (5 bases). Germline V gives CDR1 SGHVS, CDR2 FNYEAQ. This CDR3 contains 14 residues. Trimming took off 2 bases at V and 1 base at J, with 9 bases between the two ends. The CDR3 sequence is CASSLMEVSYEQYF. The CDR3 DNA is TGTGCCAGCAGCTTAATGGAGGTATCCTACGAGCAGTACTTC.

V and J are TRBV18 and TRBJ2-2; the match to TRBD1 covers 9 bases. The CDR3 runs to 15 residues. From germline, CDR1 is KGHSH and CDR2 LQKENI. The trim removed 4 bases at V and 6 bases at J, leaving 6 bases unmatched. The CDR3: CASSLRDRDAGELFF. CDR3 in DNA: TGTGCCAGCTCACTAAGGGACAGGGACGCCGGGGAGCTGTTTTTT.

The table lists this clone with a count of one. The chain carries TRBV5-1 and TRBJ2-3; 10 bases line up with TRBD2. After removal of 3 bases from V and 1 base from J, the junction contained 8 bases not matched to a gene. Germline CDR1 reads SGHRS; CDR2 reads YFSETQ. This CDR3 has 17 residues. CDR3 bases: TGCGCCAGCAGCTGGACCCTAGCGGGGGATGGCACAGATACGCAGTATTTT. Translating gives CASSWTLAGDGTDTQYF.

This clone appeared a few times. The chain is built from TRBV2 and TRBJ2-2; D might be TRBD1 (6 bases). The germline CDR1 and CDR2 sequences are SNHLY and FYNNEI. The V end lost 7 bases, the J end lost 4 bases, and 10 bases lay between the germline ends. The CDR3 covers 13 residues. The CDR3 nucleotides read TGTGCCAGCAACAGGGTGGGCACCGGGGAGCTGTTTTTT. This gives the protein CASNRVGTGELFF.

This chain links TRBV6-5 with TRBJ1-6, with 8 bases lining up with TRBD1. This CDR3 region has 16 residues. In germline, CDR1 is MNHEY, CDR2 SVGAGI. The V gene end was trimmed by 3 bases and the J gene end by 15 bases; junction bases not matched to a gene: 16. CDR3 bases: TGTGCCAGCAGTTATTATACCCCGCGGACAGGGAGGGACCTCCACTTT. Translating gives CASSYYTPRTGRDLHF.

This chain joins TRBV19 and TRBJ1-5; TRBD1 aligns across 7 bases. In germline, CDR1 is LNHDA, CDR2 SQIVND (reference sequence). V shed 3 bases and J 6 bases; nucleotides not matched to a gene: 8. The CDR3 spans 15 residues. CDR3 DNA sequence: TGTGCCAGTAGTATCGACCCAGGGGGAATTCAGCCCCAGCATTTT. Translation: CASSIDPGGIQPQHF.

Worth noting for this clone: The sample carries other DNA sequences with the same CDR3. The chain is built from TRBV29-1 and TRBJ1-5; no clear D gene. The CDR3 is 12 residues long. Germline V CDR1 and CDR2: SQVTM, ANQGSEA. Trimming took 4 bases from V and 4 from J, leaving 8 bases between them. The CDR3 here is CSVGADNQPQHF. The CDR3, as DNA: TGCAGCGTTGGGGCAGATAATCAGCCCCAGCATTTT.

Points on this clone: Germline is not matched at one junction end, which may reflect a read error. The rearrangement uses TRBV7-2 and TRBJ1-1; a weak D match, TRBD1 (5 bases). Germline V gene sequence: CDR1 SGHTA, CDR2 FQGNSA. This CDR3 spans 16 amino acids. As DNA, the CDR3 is TGTGCCAGCAGCAAACAGGTGGGGCCGAGGAACCCTGAAGCTTTCTTT. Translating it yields CASSKQVGPRNPEAFF.